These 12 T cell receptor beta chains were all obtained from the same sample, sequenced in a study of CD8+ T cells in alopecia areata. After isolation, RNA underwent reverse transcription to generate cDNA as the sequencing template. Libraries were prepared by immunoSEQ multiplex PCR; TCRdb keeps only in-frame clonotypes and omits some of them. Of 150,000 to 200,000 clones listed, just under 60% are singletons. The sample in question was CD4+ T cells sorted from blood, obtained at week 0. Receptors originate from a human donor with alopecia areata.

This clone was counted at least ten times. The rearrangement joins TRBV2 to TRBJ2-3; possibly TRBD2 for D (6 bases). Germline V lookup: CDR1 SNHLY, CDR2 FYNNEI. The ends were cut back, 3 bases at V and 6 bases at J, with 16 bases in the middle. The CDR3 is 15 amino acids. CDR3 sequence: CASSEERVGFDTQYF. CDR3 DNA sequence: TGTGCCAGCAGTGAGGAGCGGGTGGGGTTTGATACGCAGTATTTT.

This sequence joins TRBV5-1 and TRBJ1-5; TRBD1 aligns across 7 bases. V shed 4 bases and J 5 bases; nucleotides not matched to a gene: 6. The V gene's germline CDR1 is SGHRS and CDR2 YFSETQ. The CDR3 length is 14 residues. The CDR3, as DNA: TGCGCCAGCAGCCCGAATACAGGGGATCAGCCCCAGCATTTT. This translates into CASSPNTGDQPQHF.

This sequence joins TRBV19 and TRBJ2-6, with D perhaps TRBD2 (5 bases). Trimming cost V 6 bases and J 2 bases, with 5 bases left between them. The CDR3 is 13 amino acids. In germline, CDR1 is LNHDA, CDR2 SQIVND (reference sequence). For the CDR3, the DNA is TGTGCCAGTAGCGGGACTGGGGCCAACGTCCTGACTTTC. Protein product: CASSGTGANVLTF.

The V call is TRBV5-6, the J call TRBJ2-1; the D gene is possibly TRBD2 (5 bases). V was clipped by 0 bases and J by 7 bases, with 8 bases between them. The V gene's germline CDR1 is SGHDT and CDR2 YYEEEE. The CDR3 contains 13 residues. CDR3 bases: TGTGCCAGCAGCTTGGTTTCGGGGAATGAGCAGTTCTTC. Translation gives CASSLVSGNEQFF.

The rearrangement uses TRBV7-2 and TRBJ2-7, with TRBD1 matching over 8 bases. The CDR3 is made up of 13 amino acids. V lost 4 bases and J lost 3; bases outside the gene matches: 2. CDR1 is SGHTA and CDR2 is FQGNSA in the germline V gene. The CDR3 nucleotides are TGTGCCAGCAGCTCGGGACAGGTCTACGAGCAGTACTTC. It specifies CASSSGQVYEQYF.

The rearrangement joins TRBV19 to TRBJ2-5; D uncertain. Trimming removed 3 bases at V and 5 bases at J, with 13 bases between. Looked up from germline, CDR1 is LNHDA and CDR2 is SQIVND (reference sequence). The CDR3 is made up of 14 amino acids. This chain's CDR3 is CASSISGPAETQYF. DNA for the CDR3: TGTGCCAGTAGTATCTCCGGACCCGCGGAGACCCAGTACTTC.

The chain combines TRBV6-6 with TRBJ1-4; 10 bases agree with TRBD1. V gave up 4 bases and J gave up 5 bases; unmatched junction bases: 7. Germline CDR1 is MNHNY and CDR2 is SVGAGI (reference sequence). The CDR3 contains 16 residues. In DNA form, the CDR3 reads TGTGCCAGCAGTTCGGGACAGGGGTTCAAAAATGAAAAACTGTTTTTT. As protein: CASSSGQGFKNEKLFF.

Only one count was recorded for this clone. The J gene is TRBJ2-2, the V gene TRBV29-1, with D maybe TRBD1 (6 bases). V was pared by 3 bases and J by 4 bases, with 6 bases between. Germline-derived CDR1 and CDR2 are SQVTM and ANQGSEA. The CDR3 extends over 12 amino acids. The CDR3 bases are TGCAGCGTTGACAGGGGCACCGGGGAGCTGTTTTTT. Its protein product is CSVDRGTGELFF.

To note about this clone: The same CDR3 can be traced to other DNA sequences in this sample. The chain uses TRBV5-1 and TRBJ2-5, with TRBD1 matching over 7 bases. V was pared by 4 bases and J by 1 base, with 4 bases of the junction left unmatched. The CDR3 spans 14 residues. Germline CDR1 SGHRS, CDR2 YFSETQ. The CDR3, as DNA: TGCGCCAGCAGCGCCGGGACAGCCCAAGAGACCCAGTACTTC. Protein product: CASSAGTAQETQYF.

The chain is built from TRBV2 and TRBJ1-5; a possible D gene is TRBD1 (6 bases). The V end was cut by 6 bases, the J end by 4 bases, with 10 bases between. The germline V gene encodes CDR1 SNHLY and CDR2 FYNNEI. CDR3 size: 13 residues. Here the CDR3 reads CASSQGWNQPQHF. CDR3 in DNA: TGTGCCAGCAGCCAGGGGTGGAATCAGCCCCAGCATTTT.

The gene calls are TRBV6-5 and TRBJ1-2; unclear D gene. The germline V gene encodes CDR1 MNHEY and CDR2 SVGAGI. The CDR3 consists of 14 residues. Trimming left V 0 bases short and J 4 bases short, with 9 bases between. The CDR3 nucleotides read TGTGCCAGCAGTTACTCGTCACAGAGCTATGGCTACACCTTC. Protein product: CASSYSSQSYGYTF.

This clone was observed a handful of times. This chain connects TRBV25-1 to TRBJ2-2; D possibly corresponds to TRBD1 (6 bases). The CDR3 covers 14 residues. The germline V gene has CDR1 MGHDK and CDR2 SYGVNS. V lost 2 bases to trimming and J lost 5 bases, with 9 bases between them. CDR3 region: CASSEIGQTGELFF. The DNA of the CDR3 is TGTGCCAGCAGTGAAATCGGACAGACCGGGGAGCTGTTTTTT. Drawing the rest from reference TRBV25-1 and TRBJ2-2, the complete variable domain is EADIYQTPRYLVIGTGKKITLECSQTMGHDKMYWYQQDPGMELHLIHYSYGVNSTEKGDLSSESTVSRIRTEHFPLTLESARPSHTSQYLCASSEIGQTGELFFGEGSRLTVL.